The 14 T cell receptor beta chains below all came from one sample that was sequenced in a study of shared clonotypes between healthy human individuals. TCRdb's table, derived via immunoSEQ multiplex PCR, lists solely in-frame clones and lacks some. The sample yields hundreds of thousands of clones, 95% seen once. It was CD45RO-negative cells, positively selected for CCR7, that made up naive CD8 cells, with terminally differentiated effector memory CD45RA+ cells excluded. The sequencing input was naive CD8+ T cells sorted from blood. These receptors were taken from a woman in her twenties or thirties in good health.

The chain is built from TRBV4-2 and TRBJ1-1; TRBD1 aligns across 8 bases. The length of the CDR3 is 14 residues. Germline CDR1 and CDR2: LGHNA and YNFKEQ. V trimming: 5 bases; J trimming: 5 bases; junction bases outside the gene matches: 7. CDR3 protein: CASSFTGGSTEAFF. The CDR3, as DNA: TGTGCCAGCAGCTTTACAGGGGGGTCGACTGAAGCTTTCTTT.

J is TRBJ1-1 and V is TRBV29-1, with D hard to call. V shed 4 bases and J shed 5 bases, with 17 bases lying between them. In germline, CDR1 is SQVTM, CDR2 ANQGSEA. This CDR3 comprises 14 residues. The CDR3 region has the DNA TGCAGCGTTGCGTCGGGTCGTTCGATTACTGAAGCTTTCTTT. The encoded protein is CSVASGRSITEAFF.

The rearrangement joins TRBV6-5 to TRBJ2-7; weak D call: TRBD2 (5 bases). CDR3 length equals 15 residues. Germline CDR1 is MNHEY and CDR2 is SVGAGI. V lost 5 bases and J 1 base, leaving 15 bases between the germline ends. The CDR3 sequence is CASSPSGVGSYEQYF. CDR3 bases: TGTGCCAGCAGTCCAAGCGGAGTAGGGTCCTACGAGCAGTACTTC.

CDR3: CASSEFVRAGDTQYF. In nucleotides, the CDR3 is TGTGCCAGCAGTGAATTTGTGCGGGCGGGTGATACGCAGTATTTT. The chain carries TRBV6-1 and TRBJ2-3; D perhaps matches TRBD2 (5 bases). CDR1 is MNHNS, CDR2 SASEGT, per germline. Trimming shortened V by 2 bases and J by 6 bases, and 15 bases separated the two germline ends. The length of the CDR3 is 15 residues.

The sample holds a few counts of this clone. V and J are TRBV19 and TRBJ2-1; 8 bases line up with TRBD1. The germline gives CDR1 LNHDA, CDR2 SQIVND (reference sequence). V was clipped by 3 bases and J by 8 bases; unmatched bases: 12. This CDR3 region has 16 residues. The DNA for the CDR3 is TGTGCCAGTAGTATTTTGGTGACAGGGGTTGGCGATGAGCAGTTCTTC. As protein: CASSILVTGVGDEQFF. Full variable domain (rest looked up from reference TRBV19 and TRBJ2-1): DGGITQSPKYLFRKEGQNVTLSCEQNLNHDAMYWYRQDPGQGLRLIYYSQIVNDFQKGDIAEGYSVSREKKESFPLTVTSAQKNPTAFYLCASSILVTGVGDEQFFGPGTRLTVL.

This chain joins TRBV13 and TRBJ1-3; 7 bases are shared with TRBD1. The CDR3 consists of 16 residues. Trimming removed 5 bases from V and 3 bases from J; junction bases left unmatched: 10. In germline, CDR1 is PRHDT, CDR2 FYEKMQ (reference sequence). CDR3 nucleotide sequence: TGTGCCAGCAGCCCAGAGACAGGGCAAGGTGGAAACACCATATATTTT. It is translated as CASSPETGQGGNTIYF.

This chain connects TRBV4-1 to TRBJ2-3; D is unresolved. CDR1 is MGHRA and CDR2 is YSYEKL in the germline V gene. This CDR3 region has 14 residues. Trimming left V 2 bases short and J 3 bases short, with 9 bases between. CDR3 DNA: TGCGCCAGCAGCCAATCCGGAGTTACAGATACGCAGTATTTT. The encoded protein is CASSQSGVTDTQYF.

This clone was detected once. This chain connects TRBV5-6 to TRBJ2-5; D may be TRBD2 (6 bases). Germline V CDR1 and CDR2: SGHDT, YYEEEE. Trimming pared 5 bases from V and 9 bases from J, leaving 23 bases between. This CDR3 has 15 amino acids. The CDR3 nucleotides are TGTGCCAGCAGAAGAAACGAGGCCGGGAGTTCGTCCCAGTACTTC. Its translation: CASRRNEAGSSSQYF.

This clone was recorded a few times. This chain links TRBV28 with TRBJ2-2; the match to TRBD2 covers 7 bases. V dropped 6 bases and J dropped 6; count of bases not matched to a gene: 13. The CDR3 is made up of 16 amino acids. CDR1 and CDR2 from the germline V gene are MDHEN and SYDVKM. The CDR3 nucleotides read TGTGCCAGCAGCTCCTTTCTGGCGGGGGTCCCCGGGGAGCTGTTTTTT. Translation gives CASSSFLAGVPGELFF.

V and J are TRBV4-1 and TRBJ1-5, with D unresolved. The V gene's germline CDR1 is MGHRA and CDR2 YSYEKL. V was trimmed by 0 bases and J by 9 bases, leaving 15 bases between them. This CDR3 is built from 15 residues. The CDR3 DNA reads TGCGCCAGCAGCCAAGAAGATGCGGGCAGACCGCCCCAGCATTTT. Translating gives CASSQEDAGRPPQHF.

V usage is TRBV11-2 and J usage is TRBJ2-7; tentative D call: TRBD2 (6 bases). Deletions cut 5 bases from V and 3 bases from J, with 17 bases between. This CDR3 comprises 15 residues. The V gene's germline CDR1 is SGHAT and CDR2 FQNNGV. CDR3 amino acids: CASSPSPSAYYEQYF. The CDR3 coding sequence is TGTGCCAGCAGCCCGAGTCCTAGCGCCTACTACGAGCAGTACTTC.

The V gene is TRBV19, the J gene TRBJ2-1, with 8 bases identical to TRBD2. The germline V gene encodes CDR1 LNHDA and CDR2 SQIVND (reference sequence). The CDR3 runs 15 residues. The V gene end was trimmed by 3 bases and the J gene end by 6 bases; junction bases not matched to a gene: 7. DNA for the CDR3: TGTGCCAGTAGTATTGTAGCGGGAACGTCCAATGAGCAGTTCTTC. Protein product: CASSIVAGTSNEQFF.

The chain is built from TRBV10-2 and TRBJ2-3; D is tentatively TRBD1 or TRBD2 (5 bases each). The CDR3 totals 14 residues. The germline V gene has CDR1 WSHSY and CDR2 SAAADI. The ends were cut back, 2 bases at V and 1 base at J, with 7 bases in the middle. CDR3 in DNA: TGCGCCAGCAGTGAGATGGGGGGCACAGATACGCAGTATTTT. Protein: CASSEMGGTDTQYF.

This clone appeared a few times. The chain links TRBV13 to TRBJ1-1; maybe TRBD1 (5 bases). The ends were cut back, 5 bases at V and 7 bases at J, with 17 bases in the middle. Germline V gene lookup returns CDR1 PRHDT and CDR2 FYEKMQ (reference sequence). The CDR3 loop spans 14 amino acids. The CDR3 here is CASSEGNYRGEAFF. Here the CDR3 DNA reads TGTGCCAGCAGCGAGGGGAATTACAGAGGTGAAGCTTTCTTT.